The 16 T cell receptor beta chains below all came from one sample that was sequenced in a study of blood T cell dynamics during melanoma immunotherapy. Regarding time point: pre-treatment baseline. Using immunoSEQ multiplex PCR, the repertoire was profiled, and TCRdb retains in-frame clones only, with some absent. The sample yields around 13,000 clones, under 95% seen once. The material sequenced was effector memory CD8+ T cells from blood, taken from a patient treated with checkpoint blockade. The receptor set was obtained from a human donor with melanoma.

The V call is TRBV19, the J call TRBJ2-3, with D unresolved. The ends were cut back, 4 bases at V and 2 bases at J, with 7 bases in the middle. This CDR3 has 13 residues. The germline V gene has CDR1 LNHDA and CDR2 SQIVND (reference sequence). The CDR3, as DNA: TGTGCCAGTAGTACCGCGTTCACAGATACGCAGTATTTT. It encodes CASSTAFTDTQYF.

The J gene is TRBJ2-5, the V gene TRBV27; 8 nucleotides agree with TRBD2. The CDR3 is made up of 14 amino acids. V lost 6 bases, J lost 4 bases, and 7 bases stayed unmatched. Per germline, CDR1 MNHEY and CDR2 SMNVEV (reference sequence). In DNA, the CDR3 is TGTGCCAGCAGGCCCGGGACTAGAGGAGAGACCCAGTACTTC. This encodes CASRPGTRGETQYF.

This chain uses TRBV19 with TRBJ2-7; D gene uncertain. This CDR3 has 13 amino acids. Trimming stripped 1 base from V and 2 bases from J, with 6 bases between. Germline values: CDR1 LNHDA, CDR2 SQIVND (reference sequence). CDR3 DNA sequence: TGTGCCAGTAGTATAGCACAGCCCTACGAGCAGTACTTC. This sequence encodes CASSIAQPYEQYF.

This chain links TRBV9 with TRBJ2-1; 9 bases are a match to TRBD2. V lost 0 bases, J lost 4 bases, and 11 bases stayed unmatched. The CDR3 consists of 18 residues. Germline V gene data show CDR1 as SGDLS and CDR2 as YYNGEE. Written as DNA, the CDR3 is TGTGCCAGCAGCGTAGGGCGAGCGGGAGGATATTCTTACAATGAGCAGTTCTTC. The encoded protein is CASSVGRAGGYSYNEQFF.

The chain employs TRBV5-1 and TRBJ2-7, with unresolved D. The CDR3 totals 15 residues. Germline V gene lookup returns CDR1 SGHRS and CDR2 YFSETQ. V gave up 0 bases and J gave up 6 bases, with 16 bases separating them. The CDR3: CASSLAWGLQLEQYF. The CDR3 nucleotides read TGCGCCAGCAGCTTGGCCTGGGGATTACAGCTCGAGCAGTACTTC.

This sequence joins TRBV10-1 and TRBJ2-3, with TRBD2 matching over 10 bases. The ends lost 4 bases at V and 4 bases at J; junction bases unmatched: 8. CDR3 length: 16 amino acids. The germline V gene has CDR1 WNHNN and CDR2 SYGVQD (reference sequence). CDR3 sequence reads: CASSGGSGRAPDTQYF. CDR3 in DNA: TGCGCCAGCAGTGGGGGAAGCGGGAGGGCCCCAGATACGCAGTATTTT.

The V and J genes are TRBV11-2 and TRBJ2-1; unclear D gene. The V gene lost 3 bases and the J gene lost 7 bases, with 13 bases spanning the gap. CDR1 and CDR2 (germline): SGHAT, FQNNGV. The CDR3 loop spans 14 amino acids. The CDR3 nucleotides read TGTGCCAGCAGCTTCGCCTATCCTGGGAATGAGCAGTTCTTC. Amino acid sequence: CASSFAYPGNEQFF.

This CDR3 is CASRYSGSSYEQYF. CDR3 DNA sequence: TGTGCCAGCCGATACAGTGGCAGTTCCTACGAGCAGTACTTC. V usage is TRBV6-5 and J usage is TRBJ2-5; no definite D call. Matching the DNA end better, TRBJ2-7 makes the J call doubtful. The germline V gene encodes CDR1 MNHEY and CDR2 SVGAGI. This CDR3 has 14 residues.

This chain uses TRBV27 with TRBJ2-3; TRBD1 matches 9 bases. CDR3 length: 14 amino acids. From germline, CDR1 is MNHEY and CDR2 SMNVEV (reference sequence). Trimming at V came to 5 bases and at J to 7 bases, leaving 7 bases not matched to a gene. CDR3 in amino acids: CASSLGDRVHTQYF. CDR3 bases: TGTGCCAGCAGTCTGGGGGACAGGGTTCATACGCAGTATTTT.

This sequence joins TRBV19 and TRBJ1-1, with D possibly being TRBD1 (5 bases). CDR1 LNHDA and CDR2 SQIVND come from the germline V gene (reference sequence). Trimming left V 5 bases short and J 4 bases short, with 14 bases between. CDR3 length equals 14 residues. CDR3 DNA sequence: TGTGCCAGTAGTCTCCGGGACGGGAGCACTGAAGCTTTCTTT. Translated: CASSLRDGSTEAFF.

V usage is TRBV6-5 and J usage is TRBJ1-1, with a possible D match to TRBD1 (6 bases). The ends were cut back, 4 bases at V and 1 base at J, with 10 bases in the middle. The CDR3 is 14 amino acids. Germline V gene data show CDR1 as MNHEY and CDR2 as SVGAGI. CDR3: CASSSRTANTEAFF. The CDR3 DNA reads TGTGCCAGCAGTTCACGGACAGCGAACACTGAAGCTTTCTTT.

The chain employs TRBV6-6 and TRBJ1-2; D is unclear. The CDR3 is made up of 11 amino acids. V lost 8 bases, J lost 6 bases, and 10 bases lay in between. Germline CDR1 reads MNHNY; CDR2 reads SVGAGI (reference sequence). The CDR3 DNA follows: TGTGCCAGCTATGTTGTCGATGGCTACACCTTC. Translated, it gives CASYVVDGYTF.

The chain combines TRBV7-2 with TRBJ2-2, with D possibly matching TRBD2 (6 bases). Trimming shortened V by 6 bases and J by 8 bases, and 31 bases separated the two germline ends. The CDR3 loop spans 19 amino acids. Germline CDR1 SGHTA, CDR2 FQGNSA. The DNA for the CDR3 is TGTGCCAGCAGGGACGGGAGTAACTTCGGAGAGTTACGAGGGGGGGAGCTGTTTTTT. Its protein is CASRDGSNFGELRGGELFF.

J is TRBJ1-2 and V is TRBV6-1; 7 bases map to TRBD1. Per germline, CDR1 MNHNS and CDR2 SASEGT. With V trimmed by 4 bases and J by 6 bases, 8 bases remained unmatched. The CDR3 is 14 residues long. The CDR3 is CASSALTGIDGYTF. CDR3 DNA: TGTGCCAGCAGTGCTCTGACAGGGATCGATGGCTACACCTTC.

This clone was counted once. The V gene is TRBV9, the J gene TRBJ2-2; 8 bases align to TRBD2. The CDR3 is 15 residues long. V lost 3 bases to trimming and J lost 4 bases; unmatched junction nucleotides: 5. The V gene's germline CDR1 is SGDLS and CDR2 YYNGEE. CDR3 sequence reads: CASSASGGPTGELFF. DNA of the CDR3: TGTGCCAGCAGCGCGTCGGGAGGGCCCACCGGGGAGCTGTTTTTT.

This chain uses TRBV5-5 with TRBJ1-4; TRBD1 agrees at 10 bases. Trimming removed 6 bases from V and 7 bases from J; junction bases left unmatched: 6. The CDR3 covers 14 residues. The germline V gene has CDR1 SGHKS and CDR2 YYEKEE (reference sequence). The CDR3: CASTPTGGGEKLFF. The CDR3 DNA reads as TGTGCCAGCACCCCGACAGGGGGCGGTGAAAAACTGTTTTTT.